This TCR beta chain was profiled in a study of somatic mutations in cytotoxic T cells in rheumatoid arthritis. Clones were sequenced by immunoSEQ multiplex PCR, and TCRdb holds only the in-frame ones, with some missing. The sample includes tens of thousands of clones, around 84% of them seen just once. V lost 7 bases to trimming and J lost 3 bases, with 6 bases between them. Germline V gene sequence: CDR1 MNHEY, CDR2 SVGAGI. This CDR3 region has 12 residues. The sequenced material came from CD8+ T cells sorted from blood. This receptor was obtained from a woman between 50 and 59 years old in good health. The genes are TRBV6-5 and TRBJ2-2; D is uncertain. In nucleotides, the CDR3 is TGTGCCAGCACGAGCTACACCGGGGAGCTGTTTTTT. Encoded protein: CASTSYTGELFF.